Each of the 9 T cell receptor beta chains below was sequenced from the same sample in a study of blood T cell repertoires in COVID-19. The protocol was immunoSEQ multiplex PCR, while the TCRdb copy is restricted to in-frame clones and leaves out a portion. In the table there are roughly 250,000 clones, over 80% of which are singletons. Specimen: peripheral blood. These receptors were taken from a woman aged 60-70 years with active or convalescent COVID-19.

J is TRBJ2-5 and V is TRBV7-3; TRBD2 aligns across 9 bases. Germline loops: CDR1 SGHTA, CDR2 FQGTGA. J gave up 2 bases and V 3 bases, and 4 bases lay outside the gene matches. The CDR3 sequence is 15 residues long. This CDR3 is CASSFSGSGQETQYF. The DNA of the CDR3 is TGTGCCAGCAGCTTTAGCGGGAGTGGGCAAGAGACCCAGTACTTC. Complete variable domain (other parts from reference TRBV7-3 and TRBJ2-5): GAGVSQTPSNKVTEKGKYVELRCDPISGHTALYWYRQSLGQGPEFLIYFQGTGAADDSGLPNDRFFAVRPEGSVSTLKIQRTERGDSAVYLCASSFSGSGQETQYFGPGTRLLVL.

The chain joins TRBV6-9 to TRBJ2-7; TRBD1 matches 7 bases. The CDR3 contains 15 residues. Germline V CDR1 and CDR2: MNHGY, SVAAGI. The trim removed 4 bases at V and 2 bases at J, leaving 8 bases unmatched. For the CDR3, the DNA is TGTGCCAGCAGTTGTAGGACAGGCGAAACCTACGAGCAGTACGTC. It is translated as CASSCRTGETYEQYV.

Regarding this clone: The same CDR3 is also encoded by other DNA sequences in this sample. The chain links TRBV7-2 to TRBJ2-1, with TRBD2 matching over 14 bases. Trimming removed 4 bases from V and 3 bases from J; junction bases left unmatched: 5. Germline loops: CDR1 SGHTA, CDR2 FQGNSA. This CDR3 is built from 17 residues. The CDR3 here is CASSSPGLAGGYNEQFF. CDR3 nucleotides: TGTGCCAGCAGCTCCCCCGGACTAGCGGGAGGCTACAATGAGCAGTTCTTC.

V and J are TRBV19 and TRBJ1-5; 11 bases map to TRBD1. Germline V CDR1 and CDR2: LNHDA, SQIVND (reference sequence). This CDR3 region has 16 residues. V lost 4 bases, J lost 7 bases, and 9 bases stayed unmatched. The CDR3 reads CASSTQGQGGFQPQHF. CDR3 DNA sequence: TGTGCCAGTAGTACTCAGGGACAGGGGGGTTTCCAGCCCCAGCATTTT.

CDR3 coding DNA: TGCAGTGGGGACAGGGGGCGCGGCTACACCTTC. Residues: CSGDRGRGYTF. The chain links TRBV20-1 to TRBJ1-2; TRBD1 aligns across 12 bases. The germline CDR1 and CDR2 sequences are DFQATT and SNEGSKA (reference sequence). V trimming: 7 bases; J trimming: 8 bases; junction bases outside the gene matches: 2. The length of the CDR3 is 11 residues.

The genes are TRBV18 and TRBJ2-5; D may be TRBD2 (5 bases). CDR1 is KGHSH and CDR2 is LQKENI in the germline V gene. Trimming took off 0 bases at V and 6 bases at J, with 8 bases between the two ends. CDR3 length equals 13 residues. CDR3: CASSPPTGKTQYF. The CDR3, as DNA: TGTGCCAGCTCACCACCTACGGGAAAGACCCAGTACTTC.

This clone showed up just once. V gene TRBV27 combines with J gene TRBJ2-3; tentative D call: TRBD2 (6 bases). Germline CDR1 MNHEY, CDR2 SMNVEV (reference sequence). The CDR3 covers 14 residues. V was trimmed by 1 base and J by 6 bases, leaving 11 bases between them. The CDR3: CASSLFWGVDTQYF. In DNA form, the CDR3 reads TGTGCCAGCAGTTTATTCTGGGGGGTTGATACGCAGTATTTT.

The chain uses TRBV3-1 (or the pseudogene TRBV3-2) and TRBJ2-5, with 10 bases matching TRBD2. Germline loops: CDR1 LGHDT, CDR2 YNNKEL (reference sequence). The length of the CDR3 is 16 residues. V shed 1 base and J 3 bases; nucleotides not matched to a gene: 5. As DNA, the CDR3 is TGTGCCAGCAGCCAAGGAAGACTAGCGGGCAAAGAGACCCAGTACTTC. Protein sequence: CASSQGRLAGKETQYF.

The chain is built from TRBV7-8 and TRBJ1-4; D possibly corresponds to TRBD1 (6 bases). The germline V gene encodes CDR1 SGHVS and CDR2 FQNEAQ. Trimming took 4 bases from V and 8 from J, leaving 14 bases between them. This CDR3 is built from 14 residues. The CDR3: CASSSAGAVEKLFF. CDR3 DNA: TGTGCCAGCAGCTCGGCGGGGGCGGTAGAAAAACTGTTTTTT.